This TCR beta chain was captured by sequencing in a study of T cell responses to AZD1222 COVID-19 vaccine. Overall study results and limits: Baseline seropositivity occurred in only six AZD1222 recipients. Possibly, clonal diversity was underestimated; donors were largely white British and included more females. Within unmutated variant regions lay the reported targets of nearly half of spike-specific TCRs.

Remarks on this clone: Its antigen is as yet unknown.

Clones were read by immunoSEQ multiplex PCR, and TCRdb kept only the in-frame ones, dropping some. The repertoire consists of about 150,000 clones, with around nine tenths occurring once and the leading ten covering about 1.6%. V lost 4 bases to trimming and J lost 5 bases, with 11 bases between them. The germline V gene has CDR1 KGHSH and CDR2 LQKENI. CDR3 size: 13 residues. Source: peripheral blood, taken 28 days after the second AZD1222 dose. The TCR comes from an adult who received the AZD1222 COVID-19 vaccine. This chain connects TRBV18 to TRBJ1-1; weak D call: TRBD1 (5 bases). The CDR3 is CASSQGSGTEAFF. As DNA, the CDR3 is TGTGCCAGCTCACAGGGGTCGGGGACTGAAGCTTTCTTT.